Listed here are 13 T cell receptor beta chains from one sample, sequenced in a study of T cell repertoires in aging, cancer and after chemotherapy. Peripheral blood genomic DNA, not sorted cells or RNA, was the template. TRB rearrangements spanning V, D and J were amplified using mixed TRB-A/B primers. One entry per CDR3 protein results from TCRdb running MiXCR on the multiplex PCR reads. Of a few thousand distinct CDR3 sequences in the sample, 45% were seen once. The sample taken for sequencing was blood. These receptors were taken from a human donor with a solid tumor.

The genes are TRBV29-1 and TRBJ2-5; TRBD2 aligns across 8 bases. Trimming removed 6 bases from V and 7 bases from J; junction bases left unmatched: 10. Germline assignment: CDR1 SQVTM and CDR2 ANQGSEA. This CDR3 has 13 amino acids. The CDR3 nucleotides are TGCAGCGTCCCGTATCGGCTAGCGGGGACCCAGTACTTC. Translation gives CSVPYRLAGTQYF.

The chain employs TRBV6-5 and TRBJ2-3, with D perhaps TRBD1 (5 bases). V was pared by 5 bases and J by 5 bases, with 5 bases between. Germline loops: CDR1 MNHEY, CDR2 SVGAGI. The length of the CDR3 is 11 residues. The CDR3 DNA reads TGTGCCAGCAGTCAGGGAGATACGCAGTATTTT. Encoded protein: CASSQGDTQYF.

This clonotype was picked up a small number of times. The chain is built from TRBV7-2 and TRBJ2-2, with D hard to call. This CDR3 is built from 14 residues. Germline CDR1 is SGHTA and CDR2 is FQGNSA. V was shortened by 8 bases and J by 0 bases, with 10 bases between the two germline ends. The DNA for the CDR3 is TGTGCCAGCTCGGTCGCGACGAACACCGGGGAGCTGTTTTTT. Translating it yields CASSVATNTGELFF.

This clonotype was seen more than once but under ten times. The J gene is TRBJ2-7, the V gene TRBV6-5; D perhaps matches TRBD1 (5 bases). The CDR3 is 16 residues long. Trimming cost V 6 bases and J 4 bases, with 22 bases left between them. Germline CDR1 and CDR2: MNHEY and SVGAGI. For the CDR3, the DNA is TGTGCCAGCAGGGGGTGGAAGGGGAAAGTGTCTTACGAGCAGTACTTC. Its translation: CASRGWKGKVSYEQYF.

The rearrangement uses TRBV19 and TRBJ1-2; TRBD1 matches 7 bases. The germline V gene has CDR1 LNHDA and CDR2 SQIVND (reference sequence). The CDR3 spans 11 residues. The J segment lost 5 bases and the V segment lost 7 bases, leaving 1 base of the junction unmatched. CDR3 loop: CASTGGYGYTF. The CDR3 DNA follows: TGTGCCAGTACAGGGGGATATGGCTACACCTTC. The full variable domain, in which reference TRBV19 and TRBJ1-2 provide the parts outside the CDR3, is DGGITQSPKYLFRKEGQNVTLSCEQNLNHDAMYWYRQDPGQGLRLIYYSQIVNDFQKGDIAEGYSVSREKKESFPLTVTSAQKNPTAFYLCASTGGYGYTFGSGTRLTVV.

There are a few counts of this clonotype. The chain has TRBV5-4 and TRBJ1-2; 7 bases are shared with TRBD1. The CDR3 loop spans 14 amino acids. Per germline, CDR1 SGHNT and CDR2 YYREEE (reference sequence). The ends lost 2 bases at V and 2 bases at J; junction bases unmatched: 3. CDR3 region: CASSFKTGNYGYTF. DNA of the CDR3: TGTGCCAGCAGCTTTAAGACAGGGAACTATGGCTACACCTTC.

As DNA, the CDR3 is TGTGCCAGCAGCGGGGGGGTGGGTTCAACTAATGAAAAACTGTTTTTT. Protein product: CASSGGVGSTNEKLFF. The chain uses TRBV5-6 and TRBJ1-4; possibly TRBD1 for D (5 bases). The CDR3 contains 16 residues. V was trimmed by 4 bases and J by 0 bases, leaving 13 bases between them. The germline V gene has CDR1 SGHDT and CDR2 YYEEEE.

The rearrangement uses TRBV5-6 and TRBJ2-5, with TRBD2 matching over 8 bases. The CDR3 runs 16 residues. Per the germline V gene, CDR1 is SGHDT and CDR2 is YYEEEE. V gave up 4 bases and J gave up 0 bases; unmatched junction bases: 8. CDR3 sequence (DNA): TGTGCCAGCAGCCGCGGGCCTAGCGGGTACCAAGAGACCCAGTACTTC. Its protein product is CASSRGPSGYQETQYF.

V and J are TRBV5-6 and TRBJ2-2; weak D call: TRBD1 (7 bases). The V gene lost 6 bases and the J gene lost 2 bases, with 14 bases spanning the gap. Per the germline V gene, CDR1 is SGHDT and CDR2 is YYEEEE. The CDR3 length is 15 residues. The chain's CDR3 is CASKEGTANTGELFF. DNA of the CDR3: TGTGCCAGCAAGGAGGGGACAGCCAACACCGGGGAGCTGTTTTTT.

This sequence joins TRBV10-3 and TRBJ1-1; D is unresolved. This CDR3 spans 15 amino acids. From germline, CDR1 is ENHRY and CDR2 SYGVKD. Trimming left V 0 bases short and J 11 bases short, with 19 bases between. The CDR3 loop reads CAISESEAGGSRAFF. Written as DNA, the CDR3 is TGTGCCATCAGTGAGTCGGAAGCAGGTGGTAGTAGGGCTTTCTTT.

CDR3 sequence (DNA): TGTGCCAGCAGTCCCAGAGCGGGGGTCGAGCAGTACTTC. Translated: CASSPRAGVEQYF. V gene TRBV12-3 or TRBV12-4 combines with J gene TRBJ2-7; 8 bases line up with TRBD2. The CDR3 is 13 amino acids. Losses at the gene ends were 5 bases for V and 6 bases for J; bases not matched to a gene: 6.

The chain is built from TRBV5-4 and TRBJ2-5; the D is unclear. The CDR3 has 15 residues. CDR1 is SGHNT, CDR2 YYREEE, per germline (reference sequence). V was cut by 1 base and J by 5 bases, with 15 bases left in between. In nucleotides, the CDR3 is TGTGCCAGCAGCTTGTTTCTAGGCCAAGGGGAGACCCAGTACTTC. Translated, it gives CASSLFLGQGETQYF.

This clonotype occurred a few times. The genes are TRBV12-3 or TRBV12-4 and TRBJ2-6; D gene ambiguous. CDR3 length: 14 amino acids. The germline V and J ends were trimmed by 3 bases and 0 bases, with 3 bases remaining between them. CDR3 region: CASSLNSGANVLTF. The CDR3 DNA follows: TGTGCCAGCAGTTTGAACTCTGGGGCCAACGTCCTGACTTTC.